This T cell receptor beta chain was found in a study of shared clonotypes between healthy human individuals. The protocol was immunoSEQ multiplex PCR, while the TCRdb copy is restricted to in-frame clones and leaves out a portion. The sample consists of about 700,000 clones, 92% of them appearing once. Germline values: CDR1 LNHDA, CDR2 SQIVND (reference sequence). The ends lost 6 bases at V and 5 bases at J; junction bases unmatched: 4. The CDR3 extends over 13 amino acids. Naive CD8 cells were CD45RO-negative, positively selected for CCR7, excluding terminally differentiated effector memory CD45RA+ cells.

This chain uses TRBV19 with TRBJ2-5, with 9 bases aligning to TRBD1. The TCR was taken from a man aged 30 to 39 in good health. The sequenced sample consisted of naive CD8+ T cells sorted from blood. CDR3 in amino acids: CASRGQGRETQYF. The CDR3 bases are TGTGCCAGTAGGGGACAGGGTAGGGAGACCCAGTACTTC. Full variable domain (rest looked up from reference TRBV19 and TRBJ2-5): DGGITQSPKYLFRKEGQNVTLSCEQNLNHDAMYWYRQDPGQGLRLIYYSQIVNDFQKGDIAEGYSVSREKKESFPLTVTSAQKNPTAFYLCASRGQGRETQYFGPGTRLLVL.